Below are 7 T cell receptor beta chains sequenced from a single sample in a study of human T cells and chemical hapten exposure. Time point defined: patch test 3, about 24 weeks after DPC sensitization. Treatment defined: therapeutic diphenylcyclopropenone sensitization with weekly scalp DPC. Via MiXCR, TCRdb re-called the RACE reads, giving one row per CDR3 protein. This sample yields approximately 97,000 distinct CDR3 sequences, of which 25% to 30% are seen a single time; 10% belongs to the top ten. The source material was whole blood, sampled in connection with sensitization to the hapten diphenylcyclopropenone (DPC). The origin of the receptors is a man aged 40-49 years with alopecia areata. Some clones in this sample may be carry-over from other donors' samples.

The sample holds a few counts of this clonotype. The chain recombines TRBV6-2 or TRBV6-3 with TRBJ2-7; D might be TRBD2 (6 bases). V lost 3 bases, J lost 3 bases, and 18 bases lay in between. In germline, CDR1 is MNHEY, CDR2 SVGEGT. There are 16 residues in the CDR3. For the CDR3, the DNA is TGTGCCAGCAGTTATCCGACCGGGGGACCAAACTACGAGCAGTACTTC. Amino acid sequence: CASSYPTGGPNYEQYF.

This clonotype has more than one count but fewer than ten. The rearrangement links TRBV24-1 to TRBJ2-1; the match to TRBD2 covers 8 bases. Germline V CDR1 and CDR2: KGHDR, SFDVKD. The length of the CDR3 is 14 residues. Trimming at V came to 4 bases and at J to 7 bases, leaving 5 bases not matched to a gene. The DNA of the CDR3 is TGTGCCACCAGTGAAGCGGGAGTAGGTAATGAGCAGTTCTTC. Its protein is CATSEAGVGNEQFF.

As to this clonotype: No conserved phenylalanine or tryptophan ends this CDR3, so it is likely a read error. The limits of the CDR3 on the DNA are not certain, so only TCRdb's listed CDR3 is given. The chain uses TRBV6-5 and TRBJ1-4; TRBD1 is the table's D call, not checked against the DNA. The CDR3 has 11 amino acids, counting both end residues. CDR1 and CDR2 from the germline V gene are MNHEY and SVGAGI. The CDR3 reads CAEEGGTVSYL.

This clonotype was detected a few times. V and J are TRBV3-1 and TRBJ2-3, with 11 nucleotides matching TRBD2. The CDR3 totals 16 residues. The trim removed 2 bases at V and 2 bases at J, leaving 3 bases unmatched. The germline V gene encodes CDR1 LGHDT and CDR2 YNNKEL (reference sequence). CDR3 DNA: TGTGCCAGCAGCCAAACTAGCGGGGGTAACACAGATACGCAGTATTTT. Its protein product is CASSQTSGGNTDTQYF.

This clonotype has at least ten counts. The rearrangement uses TRBV15 and TRBJ2-7; 10 bases map to TRBD1. The CDR3 contains 16 residues. CDR1 LNHNV and CDR2 YYDKDF come from the germline V gene (reference sequence). V dropped 1 base and J dropped 3; count of bases not matched to a gene: 6. CDR3 region: CATSRVGQGVSYEQYF. Written as DNA, the CDR3 is TGTGCCACCAGCAGAGTAGGACAGGGGGTAAGCTACGAGCAGTACTTC.

The chain is built from TRBV27 and TRBJ2-7; D call uncertain. Germline V gene data show CDR1 as MNHEY and CDR2 as SMNVEV (reference sequence). The V end lost 5 bases, the J end lost 0 bases, and 14 bases lay between the germline ends. CDR3 size: 15 residues. The DNA of the CDR3 is TGTGCCAGCAGTGTTCGGGCAGGACGCTCCTACGAGCAGTACTTC. It is translated as CASSVRAGRSYEQYF.

The J gene is TRBJ2-1, the V gene TRBV12-3 or TRBV12-4, with D unresolved. V lost 4 bases, J lost 3 bases, and 1 base lay in between. The length of the CDR3 is 11 residues. The CDR3 is CASSYYNEQFF. CDR3 in DNA: TGTGCCAGCAGTTACTACAATGAGCAGTTCTTC.